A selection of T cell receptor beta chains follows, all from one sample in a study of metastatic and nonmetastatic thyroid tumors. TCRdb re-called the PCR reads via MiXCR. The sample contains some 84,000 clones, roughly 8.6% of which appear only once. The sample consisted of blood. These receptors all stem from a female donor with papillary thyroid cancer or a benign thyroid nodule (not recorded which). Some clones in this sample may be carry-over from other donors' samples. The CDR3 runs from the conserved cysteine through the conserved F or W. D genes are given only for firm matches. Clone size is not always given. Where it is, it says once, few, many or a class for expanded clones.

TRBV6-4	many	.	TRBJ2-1	CASSDSGTTYGEQFF	TGTGCCAGCAGTGACTCGGGGACGACTTACGGTGAGCAGTTCTTC
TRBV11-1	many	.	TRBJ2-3	CASSQIEGTQYF	TGTGCCAGCAGTCAGATCGAAGGTACGCAGTATTTT
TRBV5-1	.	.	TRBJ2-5	CASSLTPRGQETQYF	TGCGCCAGCAGCTTGACCCCCAGGGGACAAGAGACCCAGTACTTC
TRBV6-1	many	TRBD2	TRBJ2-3	CANSESLASGGRTDTQYF	TGTGCCAACAGTGAATCTTTGGCTAGCGGGGGGCGCACAGATACGCAGTATTTT
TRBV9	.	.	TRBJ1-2	CASSEFPWGYYGYTF	TGTGCCAGCAGCGAGTTCCCCTGGGGTTACTATGGCTACACCTTC
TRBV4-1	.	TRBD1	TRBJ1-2	CASSEGAYGYTF	TGCGCCAGCAGCGAGGGGGCTTATGGCTACACCTTC
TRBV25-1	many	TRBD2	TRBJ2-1	CASSELSGGYNEQFF	TGTGCCAGCAGTGAATTAAGCGGGGGCTACAATGAGCAGTTCTTC
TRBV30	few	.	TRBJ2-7	CAWGESGANEQYF	TGTGCCTGGGGGGAATCTGGGGCCAACGAGCAGTACTTC
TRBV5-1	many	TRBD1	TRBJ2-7	CASSPSRTGDYEQYF	TGCGCCAGCAGCCCCTCTAGGACAGGCGACTACGAGCAGTACTTC
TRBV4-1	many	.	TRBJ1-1	CASSQGSVNTEAFF	TGCGCCAGCAGCCAAGGGTCCGTAAACACTGAAGCTTTCTTT
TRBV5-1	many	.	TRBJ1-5	CASSLEGDFQPQHF	TGCGCCAGCAGCTTGGAGGGGGATTTCCAGCCCCAGCATTTT
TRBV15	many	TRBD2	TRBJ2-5	CATSREPSGGAETQYF	TGTGCCACCAGCAGAGAACCTAGCGGGGGGGCGGAGACCCAGTACTTC
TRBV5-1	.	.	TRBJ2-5	CASSPTGYKETQYF	TGCGCCAGCAGCCCCACCGGCTATAAAGAGACCCAGTACTTC
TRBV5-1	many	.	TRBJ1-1	CASSLVSGTNTEAFF	TGCGCCAGCAGCTTGGTCTCAGGGACGAACACTGAAGCTTTCTTT
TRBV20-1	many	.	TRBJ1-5	CSARDSVIINQPQHF	TGCAGTGCTAGGGACAGCGTGATCATTAATCAGCCCCAGCATTTT